This is a list of T cell receptor beta chains from one sample in a study of CD4 T cells in relation to SARS-CoV-2 and coronaviruses. Libraries were prepared by immunoSEQ multiplex PCR; TCRdb keeps only in-frame clonotypes and omits some of them. The data hold around 24,000 clones, with over 60% observed a single time. These receptors lack a known antigen. The sequenced material came from CD4+ T cells from PBMCs, cultured in vitro. The receptor set was obtained from a human donor in good health. CDR3s include the opening cysteine and the closing phenylalanine or tryptophan. The D gene is left open where the match is weak. Only part of the rows carry a size: once, few, many, or a class if the clone is expanded.

J gene: TRBJ2-6; V gene: TRBV7-2; D gene: NA; clone size: few; CDR3 protein: CASSLLQGSGANVLTF; CDR3 DNA: TGTGCCAGCAGCTTACTACAGGGCTCAGGGGCCAACGTCCTGACTTTC
J gene: TRBJ1-1; V gene: TRBV9; D gene: NA; clone size: NA; CDR3 protein: CASSVAGVGTEAFF; CDR3 DNA: TGTGCCAGCAGCGTAGCAGGAGTGGGCACTGAAGCTTTCTTT
J gene: TRBJ1-4; V gene: TRBV4-1; D gene: NA; clone size: NA; CDR3 protein: CASSPPRPATNEKLFF; CDR3 DNA: TGCGCCAGCAGCCCCCCACGACCTGCAACTAATGAAAAACTGTTTTTT
J gene: TRBJ2-5; V gene: TRBV3-1/TRBV3-2; D gene: NA; clone size: few; CDR3 protein: CASSQDRAGFQETQYF; CDR3 DNA: TGTGCCAGCAGCCAAGATCGGGCGGGGTTCCAAGAGACCCAGTACTTC
J gene: TRBJ2-1; V gene: TRBV7-9; D gene: NA; clone size: once; CDR3 protein: CASSSGGKDEQFF; CDR3 DNA: TGTGCCAGCAGCTCAGGAGGAAAGGACGAGCAGTTCTTC
J gene: TRBJ2-7; V gene: TRBV6-5; D gene: TRBD1; clone size: few; CDR3 protein: CASSSDREYEQYF; CDR3 DNA: TGTGCCAGCAGTTCCGACAGGGAATACGAGCAGTACTTC
J gene: TRBJ2-7; V gene: TRBV4-3; D gene: NA; clone size: NA; CDR3 protein: CASSQGVGQNEQYF; CDR3 DNA: TGCGCCAGCAGCCAAGGGGTAGGACAGAACGAGCAGTACTTC
J gene: TRBJ2-5; V gene: TRBV10-1; D gene: TRBD2; clone size: NA; CDR3 protein: CASRAGTSGGARETQYF; CDR3 DNA: TGCGCCAGCAGGGCCGGGACTAGCGGGGGGGCCAGGGAGACCCAGTACTTC
J gene: TRBJ1-2; V gene: TRBV19; D gene: NA; clone size: few; CDR3 protein: CASSPDKSYGYTF; CDR3 DNA: TGTGCCAGTAGTCCGGACAAATCCTATGGCTACACCTTC
J gene: TRBJ1-1; V gene: TRBV10-2; D gene: NA; clone size: NA; CDR3 protein: CASRVDTEAFF; CDR3 DNA: TGCGCCAGCAGGGTAGACACTGAAGCTTTCTTT
J gene: TRBJ1-1; V gene: TRBV4-1; D gene: NA; clone size: NA; CDR3 protein: CASSRQVGDTEAFF; CDR3 DNA: TGCGCCAGCAGCCGACAGGTTGGGGACACTGAAGCTTTCTTT
J gene: TRBJ1-4; V gene: TRBV9; D gene: NA; clone size: NA; CDR3 protein: CASSSRPTTNEKLFF; CDR3 DNA: TGTGCCAGCAGCTCCCGGCCGACAACTAATGAAAAACTGTTTTTT
J gene: TRBJ2-7; V gene: TRBV13; D gene: NA; clone size: NA; CDR3 protein: CASSSGLALSYEQYF; CDR3 DNA: TGTGCCAGCAGCTCCGGGTTAGCCCTCAGCTACGAGCAGTACTTC
J gene: TRBJ2-2; V gene: TRBV7-2; D gene: NA; clone size: NA; CDR3 protein: CASSLAGAVTGELFF; CDR3 DNA: TGTGCCAGCAGCTTAGCAGGGGCGGTCACCGGGGAGCTGTTTTTT
J gene: TRBJ2-5; V gene: TRBV18; D gene: TRBD2; clone size: once; CDR3 protein: CASSPGAGVQETQYF; CDR3 DNA: TGTGCCAGCTCACCGGGAGCGGGGGTTCAAGAGACCCAGTACTTC
J gene: TRBJ2-3; V gene: TRBV19; D gene: NA; clone size: NA; CDR3 protein: CASSTHRSTDTQYF; CDR3 DNA: TGTGCCAGTAGTACCCACAGGAGCACAGATACGCAGTATTTT
J gene: TRBJ1-2; V gene: TRBV2; D gene: NA; clone size: NA; CDR3 protein: CASSERGSSNSGYTF; CDR3 DNA: TGTGCCAGCAGTGAACGCGGCAGCTCCAACAGTGGCTACACCTTC
J gene: TRBJ2-2; V gene: TRBV5-6; D gene: NA; clone size: NA; CDR3 protein: CASSLVGDPNTGELFF; CDR3 DNA: TGTGCCAGCAGCTTAGTTGGGGACCCGAACACCGGGGAGCTGTTTTTT
J gene: TRBJ1-4; V gene: TRBV28; D gene: TRBD1; clone size: NA; CDR3 protein: CASSIPRDRTSNEKLFF; CDR3 DNA: TGTGCCAGCAGTATACCCCGGGACAGGACATCTAATGAAAAACTGTTTTTT
J gene: TRBJ2-7; V gene: TRBV6-5; D gene: NA; clone size: NA; CDR3 protein: CASSYSSRYEQYF; CDR3 DNA: TGTGCCAGCAGTTACTCGAGTCGTTACGAGCAGTACTTC
J gene: TRBJ2-1; V gene: TRBV9; D gene: TRBD2; clone size: NA; CDR3 protein: CASSVSTSGGTFYNEQFF; CDR3 DNA: TGTGCCAGCAGCGTATCGACTAGCGGGGGGACATTTTACAATGAGCAGTTCTTC
J gene: TRBJ2-3; V gene: TRBV2; D gene: NA; clone size: few; CDR3 protein: CATVGDGDTQYF; CDR3 DNA: TGTGCCACCGTGGGGGACGGAGATACGCAGTATTTT
J gene: TRBJ2-7; V gene: TRBV18; D gene: TRBD2; clone size: few; CDR3 protein: CASSPGLAGGYEQYF; CDR3 DNA: TGTGCCAGCTCACCGGGACTAGCGGGGGGATACGAGCAGTACTTC
J gene: TRBJ1-6; V gene: TRBV14; D gene: TRBD1; clone size: NA; CDR3 protein: CASRTGDSPLHF; CDR3 DNA: TGTGCCAGCAGGACAGGGGATTCACCCCTCCACTTT
J gene: TRBJ1-6; V gene: TRBV7-2; D gene: NA; clone size: NA; CDR3 protein: CASSLGGRLGSPLHF; CDR3 DNA: TGTGCCAGCAGCTTAGGGGGGAGGTTGGGGTCACCCCTCCACTTT
J gene: TRBJ2-4; V gene: TRBV3-1/TRBV3-2; D gene: NA; clone size: NA; CDR3 protein: CASSQGGAWTAGIQYF; CDR3 DNA: TGTGCCAGCAGCCAAGGGGGGGCCTGGACGGCTGGCATTCAGTACTTC
J gene: TRBJ2-2; V gene: TRBV9; D gene: TRBD2; clone size: once; CDR3 protein: CASSVDGRSGELFF; CDR3 DNA: TGTGCCAGCAGCGTAGACGGGAGGTCCGGGGAGCTGTTTTTT
J gene: TRBJ1-1; V gene: TRBV3-1/TRBV3-2; D gene: NA; clone size: NA; CDR3 protein: CASSPRTVNTEAFF; CDR3 DNA: TGTGCCAGCAGCCCCCGGACAGTGAACACTGAAGCTTTCTTT
J gene: TRBJ2-7; V gene: TRBV19; D gene: TRBD1; clone size: few; CDR3 protein: CASNDGHRGREEQYF; CDR3 DNA: TGTGCCAGTAACGACGGCCACAGGGGGCGGGAAGAGCAGTACTTC
J gene: TRBJ2-7; V gene: TRBV10-3; D gene: TRBD2; clone size: NA; CDR3 protein: CAISETLAGEGDEQYF; CDR3 DNA: TGTGCCATCAGTGAGACACTAGCGGGAGAGGGGGACGAGCAGTACTTC
J gene: TRBJ1-2; V gene: TRBV7-9; D gene: NA; clone size: few; CDR3 protein: CASSLDGQGYAGYTF; CDR3 DNA: TGTGCCAGCAGCTTAGACGGGCAGGGGTATGCTGGCTACACCTTC
J gene: TRBJ1-1; V gene: TRBV6-5; D gene: NA; clone size: NA; CDR3 protein: CASSFPGGYTEAFF; CDR3 DNA: TGTGCCAGCAGTTTCCCTGGGGGGTACACTGAAGCTTTCTTT
J gene: TRBJ1-5; V gene: TRBV7-8; D gene: TRBD1; clone size: NA; CDR3 protein: CASSSRTGTQPQHF; CDR3 DNA: TGTGCCAGCAGCTCACGGACAGGGACTCAGCCCCAGCATTTT
J gene: TRBJ2-5; V gene: TRBV4-2; D gene: TRBD2; clone size: NA; CDR3 protein: CASSQERGGQETQYF; CDR3 DNA: TGTGCCAGCAGCCAAGAGCGGGGGGGCCAAGAGACCCAGTACTTC
J gene: TRBJ2-1; V gene: TRBV27; D gene: TRBD2; clone size: NA; CDR3 protein: CASITRGLAGPQFF; CDR3 DNA: TGTGCCAGCATCACTCGTGGACTAGCGGGTCCGCAGTTCTTC
J gene: TRBJ2-7; V gene: TRBV7-9; D gene: NA; clone size: NA; CDR3 protein: CASSPARYEQYF; CDR3 DNA: TGTGCCAGCAGCCCCGCAAGGTACGAGCAGTACTTC
J gene: TRBJ1-4; V gene: TRBV19; D gene: NA; clone size: NA; CDR3 protein: CASSRGSNEKLFF; CDR3 DNA: TGTGCCAGTAGTAGGGGATCTAATGAAAAACTGTTTTTT
J gene: TRBJ2-7; V gene: TRBV20-1; D gene: NA; clone size: NA; CDR3 protein: CSARLAYEQYF; CDR3 DNA: TGCAGTGCTCGACTAGCCTACGAGCAGTACTTC
J gene: TRBJ2-7; V gene: TRBV11-1; D gene: NA; clone size: NA; CDR3 protein: CASSLSGSYEQYF; CDR3 DNA: TGTGCCAGCAGCTTAAGTGGTTCCTACGAGCAGTACTTC
J gene: TRBJ2-2; V gene: TRBV4-3; D gene: TRBD1; clone size: NA; CDR3 protein: CASGQGTNTGELFF; CDR3 DNA: TGCGCCAGCGGACAGGGGACGAACACCGGGGAGCTGTTTTTT
J gene: TRBJ2-2; V gene: TRBV24-1; D gene: NA; clone size: NA; CDR3 protein: CATSDLGGTGELFF; CDR3 DNA: TGTGCCACCAGTGATTTAGGGGGAACCGGGGAGCTGTTTTTT
J gene: TRBJ2-7; V gene: TRBV30; D gene: NA; clone size: NA; CDR3 protein: CAWTLGTATYEQYF; CDR3 DNA: TGTGCCTGGACCTTGGGGACGGCAACCTACGAGCAGTACTTC
J gene: TRBJ2-1; V gene: TRBV7-2; D gene: NA; clone size: few; CDR3 protein: CASSSFWGSDGIF; CDR3 DNA: TGTGCCAGCAGCTCCTTCTGGGGGAGTGACGGAATCTTC
J gene: TRBJ2-7; V gene: TRBV14; D gene: TRBD2; clone size: NA; CDR3 protein: CASSQVRGGLAGGRTYEQYF; CDR3 DNA: TGTGCCAGCAGCCAAGTCCGAGGGGGACTAGCGGGAGGAAGGACCTACGAGCAGTACTTC
J gene: TRBJ2-1; V gene: TRBV24-1; D gene: TRBD2; clone size: NA; CDR3 protein: CATSDLPGLAVGCNEQFF; CDR3 DNA: TGTGCCACCAGTGATTTGCCGGGACTAGCGGTGGGCTGCAATGAGCAGTTCTTC
J gene: TRBJ1-4; V gene: TRBV29-1; D gene: TRBD1; clone size: NA; CDR3 protein: CSVIRTGTEKLFF; CDR3 DNA: TGCAGCGTTATCAGGACAGGCACCGAAAAACTGTTTTTT
J gene: TRBJ2-3; V gene: TRBV2; D gene: NA; clone size: few; CDR3 protein: CASSPSGTVQYF; CDR3 DNA: TGTGCCAGCAGCCCCTCAGGTACTGTGCAGTATTTT
J gene: TRBJ2-1; V gene: TRBV19; D gene: TRBD2; clone size: few; CDR3 protein: CASRKTTSGSSYNEQFF; CDR3 DNA: TGTGCCAGTAGGAAGACTACTAGCGGGAGCTCCTACAATGAGCAGTTCTTC
J gene: TRBJ1-2; V gene: TRBV6-2/TRBV6-3; D gene: NA; clone size: NA; CDR3 protein: CASSLSEARTGYTF; CDR3 DNA: TGTGCCAGCAGTTTATCGGAGGCCCGGACTGGCTACACCTTC
J gene: TRBJ1-4; V gene: TRBV30; D gene: NA; clone size: NA; CDR3 protein: CAWSVLREKLFF; CDR3 DNA: TGTGCCTGGAGTGTACTAAGGGAAAAACTGTTTTTT
J gene: TRBJ2-7; V gene: TRBV9; D gene: NA; clone size: NA; CDR3 protein: CASSVGGGRVYEQYF; CDR3 DNA: TGTGCCAGCAGCGTAGGGGGGGGCCGTGTCTACGAGCAGTACTTC
J gene: TRBJ1-1; V gene: TRBV7-9; D gene: NA; clone size: few; CDR3 protein: CASSFFGQMNTEAFF; CDR3 DNA: TGTGCCAGCAGCTTTTTTGGACAGATGAACACTGAAGCTTTCTTT
J gene: TRBJ2-3; V gene: TRBV7-2; D gene: TRBD2; clone size: NA; CDR3 protein: CASSQTLAGIPQYF; CDR3 DNA: TGTGCCAGCAGCCAAACCCTAGCGGGGATACCGCAGTATTTT
J gene: TRBJ1-4; V gene: TRBV5-1; D gene: NA; clone size: once; CDR3 protein: CASTLSRFATNEKLFF; CDR3 DNA: TGCGCCAGCACCCTCTCGCGGTTCGCAACTAATGAAAAACTGTTTTTT
J gene: TRBJ2-1; V gene: TRBV12-2; D gene: NA; clone size: NA; CDR3 protein: CASRLGTSHYNEQFF; CDR3 DNA: TGTGCAAGTCGCTTAGGTACTAGCCACTACAATGAGCAGTTCTTC